This passage covers 22 T cell receptor beta chains from one sample sequenced in a study of blood T cell repertoires in COVID-19. Clones were sequenced by immunoSEQ multiplex PCR, and TCRdb holds only the in-frame ones, with some missing. The table has around 250,000 clones, less than 90% seen once. Sequenced: peripheral blood. All receptors derive from a man aged 60 to 69 with acute or convalescent COVID-19.

The J gene is TRBJ2-2, the V gene TRBV5-8, with D tentatively TRBD2 (6 bases). This CDR3 has 14 amino acids. With 3 bases removed from V and 3 bases from J, the gap between germline ends came to 9 bases. The germline gives CDR1 SGHTS, CDR2 YDEGEE. The CDR3 DNA reads TGTGCCAGCAGCTCCGGACTACACACCGGGGAGCTGTTTTTT. Translated: CASSSGLHTGELFF. Full variable domain (remainder filled in from reference TRBV5-8 and TRBJ2-2): EAGVTQSPTHLIKTRGQQATLRCSPISGHTSVYWYQQALGLGLQFLLWYDEGEERNRGNFPPRFSGRQFPNYSSELNVNALELEDSALYLCASSSGLHTGELFFGEGSRLTVL.

This clone was picked up one time. This sequence joins TRBV6-2 or TRBV6-3 and TRBJ1-5, with unresolved D. This CDR3 is built from 11 residues. The germline gives CDR1 MNHEY, CDR2 SVGEGT. Trimming cost V 6 bases and J 13 bases, with 13 bases left between them. CDR3 DNA sequence: TGTGCCAGCAGCCTTCCGGGATATCAGCATTTT. Translating gives CASSLPGYQHF.

The rearrangement links TRBV6-5 to TRBJ2-1; TRBD2 matches at 11 bases. J lost 9 bases, V lost 6 bases, and 10 bases had no gene match. The V gene's germline CDR1 is MNHEY and CDR2 SVGAGI. CDR3 length: 15 amino acids. The chain's CDR3 is CASSSTSGRTGEQFF. CDR3 in DNA: TGTGCCAGCAGCAGCACTAGCGGGAGAACGGGTGAGCAGTTCTTC.

The rearrangement links TRBV6-1 to TRBJ2-1; 7 nucleotides agree with TRBD1. V gave up 1 base and J gave up 7 bases; unmatched junction bases: 1. Germline V gives CDR1 MNHNS, CDR2 SASEGT. The CDR3 totals 13 residues. CDR3 bases: TGTGCCAGCAGTGAAGTACAGGGGAATGAGCAGTTCTTC. This sequence encodes CASSEVQGNEQFF.

This chain joins TRBV6-6 and TRBJ1-6, with D possibly matching TRBD1 (6 bases). V dropped 4 bases and J dropped 5 bases, with 15 bases sitting between them. There are 16 residues in the CDR3. The V gene's germline CDR1 is MNHNY and CDR2 SVGAGI (reference sequence). As DNA, the CDR3 is TGTGCCAGCAGTTCCGACAGGCGAAGTCATAATTCACCCCTCCACTTT. Amino acids: CASSSDRRSHNSPLHF.

CDR3 in DNA: TGCGCCAGCAGCTTGGGGCCTTCTAACTATGGCTACACCTTC. Protein product: CASSLGPSNYGYTF. The V and J genes are TRBV5-1 and TRBJ1-2; D call uncertain. This CDR3 has 14 amino acids. V was clipped by 0 bases and J by 0 bases, with 6 bases between them. Germline values: CDR1 SGHRS, CDR2 YFSETQ.

This CDR3 reads CASSPSRGSGSDEQFF. The CDR3 nucleotides are TGTGCCAGCAGTCCATCCCGGGGTAGCGGGAGTGATGAGCAGTTCTTC. The chain recombines TRBV6-6 with TRBJ2-1, with 9 bases aligning to TRBD2. In germline, CDR1 is MNHNY, CDR2 SVGAGI (reference sequence). CDR3 length: 16 residues. V was pared by 5 bases and J by 8 bases, with 13 bases of the junction left unmatched.

The rearrangement uses TRBV19 and TRBJ1-1; D possibly corresponds to TRBD1 (6 bases). Trimming pared 11 bases from V and 4 bases from J, leaving 14 bases between. Germline V gene lookup returns CDR1 LNHDA and CDR2 SQIVND (reference sequence). The CDR3 covers 12 residues. The CDR3 DNA follows: TGTGCCGCAAGGGGGGGGGTCACTGAAGCTTTCTTT. It encodes CAARGGVTEAFF.

The gene calls are TRBV11-2 and TRBJ1-3; D remains unclear. Trimming left V 5 bases short and J 4 bases short, with 15 bases between. This CDR3 region has 15 residues. Germline assignment: CDR1 SGHAT and CDR2 FQNNGV. CDR3: CASSQDGLSGNTIYF. The CDR3 bases are TGTGCCAGCAGCCAGGATGGTCTCTCGGGAAACACCATATATTTT.

The chain has TRBV18 and TRBJ1-2; 10 nucleotides line up with TRBD1. The CDR3 extends over 15 amino acids. Germline V lookup: CDR1 KGHSH, CDR2 LQKENI. V lost 3 bases to trimming and J lost 6 bases; unmatched junction nucleotides: 7. For the CDR3, the DNA is TGTGCCAGCTCACCCGCCTCGGACAGGGGGAATGGCTACACCTTC. It yields the protein CASSPASDRGNGYTF.

This chain uses TRBV19 with TRBJ2-2, with D possibly TRBD2 on 6 matching bases. From germline, CDR1 is LNHDA and CDR2 SQIVND (reference sequence). The V end was cut by 11 bases, the J end by 7 bases, with 23 bases between. This CDR3 region has 15 residues. CDR3 bases: TGTGCCTGTACCGGGACTTTCCCTTTCGGCGGGGAGCTGTTTTTT. Its protein product is CACTGTFPFGGELFF. The whole variable domain, remainder taken from reference TRBV19 and TRBJ2-2, is DGGITQSPKYLFRKEGQNVTLSCEQNLNHDAMYWYRQDPGQGLRLIYYSQIVNDFQKGDIAEGYSVSREKKESFPLTVTSAQKNPTAFYLCACTGTFPFGGELFFGEGSRLTVL.

This clone was picked up one time. The chain joins TRBV11-3 to TRBJ2-7, with D possibly being TRBD2 (5 bases). V lost 5 bases and J lost 5, with 19 bases in between. The CDR3 is 15 amino acids. Germline V lookup: CDR1 SGHNT, CDR2 YENEEA. The CDR3 DNA sequence: TGTGCCAGCAGCCTCCCCGGGGTAGCTAGGAACGAGCAGTACTTC. Translating it yields CASSLPGVARNEQYF.

A remark on this clone: At one end, the junction sequence differs from germline, possibly due to a read error. V is TRBV7-7 and J is TRBJ2-2; TRBD2 aligns across 13 bases. CDR3 size: 17 residues. Germline V gives CDR1 SSHAT, CDR2 FNYEAQ (reference sequence). CDR3 amino acids: CASSSSTSGRSTGELFF. The CDR3 nucleotides are TGTGCTAGCAGCTCCTCGACTAGCGGGAGGTCCACCGGGGAGCTGTTTTTT.

J is TRBJ2-5 and V is TRBV28; the match to TRBD2 covers 7 bases. The junction had 15 bases not matched to a gene; V was cut back by 8 bases and J by 3 bases. The germline gives CDR1 MDHEN, CDR2 SYDVKM. CDR3 size: 16 residues. The CDR3 sequence: CASRGGLAGTKETQYF. The CDR3 nucleotides are TGTGCCAGCCGGGGCGGGTTGGCAGGGACTAAAGAGACCCAGTACTTC.

The chain is built from TRBV3-1 (or the pseudogene TRBV3-2) and TRBJ1-6; TRBD1 is a possible D gene (5 bases). V was clipped by 3 bases and J by 7 bases, with 10 bases between them. Germline V gene data show CDR1 as LGHDT and CDR2 as YNNKEL (reference sequence). This CDR3 has 14 amino acids. CDR3 nucleotide sequence: TGTGCCAGCAGCCAGGGACTGGAAAATTCACCCCTCCACTTT. Residues: CASSQGLENSPLHF.

In the case of this clone: The junction departs from germline at one end; a sequencing error may be responsible. This chain connects TRBV20-1 to TRBJ2-7; 7 bases agree with TRBD2. The CDR3 runs 11 residues. Germline values: CDR1 DFQATT, CDR2 SNEGSKA (reference sequence). DNA for the CDR3: TGCAGTGCTACACCGGGACTATCCGTCTTCTTC. It translates to CSATPGLSVFF.

This sequence joins TRBV4-3 and TRBJ2-7; 8 bases are shared with TRBD2. Germline-derived CDR1 and CDR2 are LGHNA and YSLEER. CDR3 length: 15 amino acids. J was trimmed by 0 bases and V by 4 bases; bases with no gene match: 5. The chain's CDR3 is CASSPDGTSSYEQYF. As DNA, the CDR3 is TGCGCCAGCAGCCCAGACGGGACTAGCTCCTACGAGCAGTACTTC.

The rearrangement links TRBV11-3 to TRBJ2-1; 10 bases agree with TRBD2. With 5 bases clipped from V and 0 bases from J, the junction kept 16 bases outside the gene matches. Germline-derived CDR1 and CDR2 are SGHNT and YENEEA. This CDR3 is built from 20 residues. CDR3 protein: CASSANKLAGLLGSYNEQFF. DNA of the CDR3: TGTGCCAGCAGCGCTAATAAACTAGCGGGGCTTCTTGGCTCCTACAATGAGCAGTTCTTC.

This chain joins TRBV5-1 and TRBJ2-5; 7 positions match TRBD2. Germline CDR1 reads SGHRS; CDR2 reads YFSETQ. The CDR3 covers 14 residues. V shed 4 bases and J 0 bases; nucleotides not matched to a gene: 3. For the CDR3, the DNA is TGCGCCAGCAGCCGAAGCGGGAACCAAGAGACCCAGTACTTC. It encodes CASSRSGNQETQYF.

This rearrangement joins TRBV27 to TRBJ2-7; 8 bases match TRBD2. After removal of 6 bases from V and 9 bases from J, the junction contained 19 bases not matched to a gene. The CDR3 totals 16 residues. The V gene's germline CDR1 is MNHEY and CDR2 SMNVEV (reference sequence). The CDR3 nucleotides read TGTGCCAGCAGCCCTATGGTCGGAGCGGGAGAACTGATGCAGTACTTC. It specifies CASSPMVGAGELMQYF.

V gene TRBV28 combines with J gene TRBJ2-1; TRBD2 agrees at 13 bases. Germline CDR1 reads MDHEN; CDR2 reads SYDVKM. The CDR3 loop spans 17 amino acids. Germline trimming cut 6 bases from V and 9 bases from J; bases unmatched to any gene: 14. The CDR3 nucleotides are TGTGCCAGCAGAGGAGTAAGAGGACTAGCGGGAGTTAGTGAGCAGTTCTTC. Protein sequence: CASRGVRGLAGVSEQFF.

Remarks on this clone: An end of the junction does not agree with germline; a read error may underlie this. The chain links TRBV5-1 to TRBJ2-2, with TRBD2 as a possible D gene (5 bases). Germline-derived CDR1 and CDR2 are SGHRS and YFSETQ. The CDR3 spans 15 residues. CDR3 coding DNA: TGCGCCAGCAGCTTGCCGGGCCAGAACACCGGGGAACTGTTTTTT. Translating it yields CASSLPGQNTGELFF. Full variable domain (rest looked up from reference TRBV5-1 and TRBJ2-2): KAGVTQTPRYLIKTRGQQVTLSCSPISGHRSVSWYQQTPGQGLQFLFEYFSETQRNKGNFPGRFSGRQFSNSRSEMNVSTLELGDSALYLCASSLPGQNTGELFFGEGSRLTVL.